Presented here are 20 T cell receptor beta chains from one specimen sequenced in a study of T cells in localized non-small cell lung cancer. Method: immunoSEQ multiplex PCR; TCRdb's copy keeps in-frame clones and lacks some. The sample contains 1,900 or so clones, approximately 19% of which appear only once. This specimen consisted of lung tumor tissue, obtained before any cancer treatment. These receptors were taken from a male donor older than 55 with stage I lung adenocarcinoma.

There are a few counts of this clone. The rearrangement links TRBV11-3 to TRBJ1-1; no definite D call. Germline CDR1 reads SGHNT; CDR2 reads YENEEA. Trimming cost V 3 bases and J 3 bases, with 11 bases left between them. This CDR3 has 14 amino acids. The chain's CDR3 is CASSLAWVYTEAFF. For the CDR3, the DNA is TGTGCCAGCAGCTTGGCGTGGGTTTACACTGAAGCTTTCTTT.

This clone is classed as large. This chain links TRBV19 with TRBJ2-7; 10 bases align to TRBD1. The germline CDR1 and CDR2 sequences are LNHDA and SQIVND (reference sequence). The CDR3 contains 13 residues. J gave up 7 bases and V 9 bases, and 9 bases lay outside the gene matches. CDR3 DNA: TGTGCCAGCGAAGGGACAGGGGCAGGGGAGCAGTACTTC. Encoded protein: CASEGTGAGEQYF. The whole variable domain, filled in from reference TRBV19 and TRBJ2-7, reads DGGITQSPKYLFRKEGQNVTLSCEQNLNHDAMYWYRQDPGQGLRLIYYSQIVNDFQKGDIAEGYSVSREKKESFPLTVTSAQKNPTAFYLCASEGTGAGEQYFGPGTRLTVT.

This clone was seen a handful of times. V is TRBV18 and J is TRBJ2-1; D gene unclear. Trimming pared 3 bases from V and 6 bases from J, leaving 12 bases between. This CDR3 contains 14 residues. Germline V CDR1 and CDR2: KGHSH, LQKENI. DNA for the CDR3: TGTGCCAGCTCACCCGAGCTGATGGGCAATGAGCAGTTCTTC. This codes for CASSPELMGNEQFF.

This clone was counted between two and nine times. The chain employs TRBV6-8 and TRBJ1-6; 7 bases match TRBD1. The CDR3 contains 14 residues. From germline, CDR1 is MNHGY and CDR2 SAAAGT. The trim removed 6 bases at V and 7 bases at J, leaving 6 bases unmatched. The CDR3 DNA follows: TGTGCCAGCAGCAGAACAGGGGAGAATTCACCCCTCCACTTT. Protein: CASSRTGENSPLHF.

Judged by abundance, this clone is medium-sized. The J gene is TRBJ1-4, the V gene TRBV11-3; no definite D call. This CDR3 contains 15 residues. V lost 5 bases and J lost 0, with 10 bases in between. From germline, CDR1 is SGHNT and CDR2 YENEEA. The CDR3 sequence is CASSALRATNEKLFF. In nucleotides, the CDR3 is TGTGCCAGCAGCGCCCTACGAGCAACTAATGAAAAACTGTTTTTT.

The rearrangement uses TRBV28 and TRBJ2-2; possibly TRBD1 for D (7 bases). Germline CDR1 reads MDHEN; CDR2 reads SYDVKM. V lost 4 bases to trimming and J lost 0 bases, with 12 bases between them. This CDR3 comprises 16 residues. The CDR3 is CASSSAGQPNTGELFF. CDR3 in DNA: TGTGCCAGCAGTTCTGCGGGACAGCCGAACACCGGGGAGCTGTTTTTT. The full variable domain, in which reference TRBV28 and TRBJ2-2 provide the parts outside the CDR3, is DVKVTQSSRYLVKRTGEKVFLECVQDMDHENMFWYRQDPGLGLRLIYFSYDVKMKEKGDIPEGYSVSREKKERFSLILESASTNQTSMYLCASSSAGQPNTGELFFGEGSRLTVL.

Only a few counts were recorded for this clone. V gene TRBV6-8 combines with J gene TRBJ2-1; 11 nucleotides align to TRBD2. CDR1 and CDR2 from the germline V gene are MNHGY and SAAAGT. This CDR3 spans 15 amino acids. With V trimmed by 5 bases and J by 4 bases, 4 bases remained unmatched. CDR3 residues: CASSPTSGDYNEQFF. The CDR3 bases are TGTGCCAGCAGTCCGACTAGCGGGGATTACAATGAGCAGTTCTTC.

This clone ranks as medium-sized. The V and J genes are TRBV11-3 and TRBJ1-3, with D possibly matching TRBD1 (6 bases). Germline V gene sequence: CDR1 SGHNT, CDR2 YENEEA. The ends were cut back, 3 bases at V and 1 base at J, with 10 bases in the middle. This CDR3 contains 15 residues. The CDR3 nucleotides are TGTGCCAGCAGCTTCTTAGGGGGATCTGGAAACACCATATATTTT. It codes for CASSFLGGSGNTIYF. Drawing the rest from reference TRBV11-3 and TRBJ1-3, the complete variable domain is EAGVVQSPRYKIIEKKQPVAFWCNPISGHNTLYWYLQNLGQGPELLIRYENEEAVDDSQLPKDRFSAERLKGVDSTLKIQPAELGDSAVYLCASSFLGGSGNTIYFGEGSWLTVV.

By share of the sample, this clone is medium-sized. The chain has TRBV6-8 and TRBJ1-1; tentatively, D is TRBD1 (5 bases). V was cut by 0 bases and J by 2 bases, with 16 bases left in between. There are 17 residues in the CDR3. Germline CDR1 reads MNHGY; CDR2 reads SAAAGT. The CDR3 sequence is CASSYSRFGALNTEAFF. CDR3 coding DNA: TGTGCCAGCAGTTACTCTCGTTTCGGGGCCTTAAACACTGAAGCTTTCTTT.

The chain employs TRBV11-3 and TRBJ1-3; maybe TRBD1 (5 bases). The germline V gene encodes CDR1 SGHNT and CDR2 YENEEA. The CDR3 is 14 amino acids. V shed 5 bases and J shed 3 bases, with 11 bases lying between them. The CDR3 coding sequence is TGTGCCAGCAGCCCAGGGATTGATGGAAACACCATATATTTT. Protein: CASSPGIDGNTIYF.

The genes are TRBV19 and TRBJ1-5, with TRBD1 as a possible D gene (5 bases). Germline values: CDR1 LNHDA, CDR2 SQIVND (reference sequence). The length of the CDR3 is 16 residues. Trimming cost V 8 bases and J 4 bases, with 21 bases left between them. CDR3 sequence: CASLVQGASSNQPQHF. The DNA for the CDR3 is TGTGCCAGTTTGGTCCAAGGGGCCTCTTCTAATCAGCCCCAGCATTTT.

This clone is labeled medium-sized. This chain uses TRBV9 with TRBJ2-1; D gene ambiguous. CDR3 length: 15 amino acids. Trimming removed 0 bases from V and 9 bases from J, with 16 bases in between. Germline V gene data show CDR1 as SGDLS and CDR2 as YYNGEE. CDR3 DNA: TGTGCCAGCAGCGTAGACCTGTACTCCGGCGGTGAGCAGTTCTTC. It encodes CASSVDLYSGGEQFF.

This clone was seen a few times. The CDR3: CARSLVGITSGNTIYF. In DNA form, the CDR3 reads TGTGCCAGAAGCTTGGTAGGGATTACTAGCGGAAACACCATATATTTT. The chain has TRBV5-3 and TRBJ1-3; D ambiguous. TRBV5-3 has ORF status, its function being uncertain. The CDR3 spans 16 residues. Trimming took off 0 bases at V and 4 bases at J, with 14 bases between the two ends.

The gene calls are TRBV6-8 and TRBJ1-2; D uncertain. This CDR3 contains 12 residues. V was clipped by 2 bases and J by 3 bases, with 4 bases between them. From germline, CDR1 is MNHGY and CDR2 SAAAGT. The CDR3 reads CASSYTDYGYTF. In DNA, the CDR3 is TGTGCCAGCAGTTACACCGACTATGGCTACACCTTC.

This clone was detected only a few times. The V gene is TRBV9, the J gene TRBJ1-3, with D possibly matching TRBD1 (5 bases). The CDR3 totals 16 residues. V was cut by 0 bases and J by 2 bases, with 12 bases left in between. CDR1 is SGDLS, CDR2 YYNGEE, per germline. CDR3 loop: CASSVEGQGPGNTIYF. Written as DNA, the CDR3 is TGTGCCAGCAGCGTAGAGGGTCAGGGCCCTGGAAACACCATATATTTT.

This clone is judged medium-sized (0.01 to 0.1%). V gene TRBV6-8 combines with J gene TRBJ2-7; no definite D call. V lost 6 bases, J lost 4 bases, and 13 bases lay in between. The CDR3 sequence is 13 residues long. Germline V CDR1 and CDR2: MNHGY, SAAAGT. CDR3 sequence: CASSLTDRYEQYF. The CDR3 nucleotides read TGTGCCAGCAGCCTTACGGACCGTTACGAGCAGTACTTC.

This chain links TRBV5-1 with TRBJ1-2; 9 bases are shared with TRBD1. The CDR3 is made up of 16 amino acids. The V segment lost 4 bases and the J segment 5 bases; nucleotides outside the gene matches: 12. Per germline, CDR1 SGHRS and CDR2 YFSETQ. The CDR3 sequence is CASSPGDRDLFYGYTF. CDR3 bases: TGCGCCAGCAGCCCTGGGGACAGGGACCTTTTTTATGGCTACACCTTC.

The gene calls are TRBV6-8 and TRBJ1-6; D possibly corresponds to TRBD1 (5 bases). V gave up 6 bases and J gave up 8 bases, with 14 bases separating them. The CDR3 contains 14 residues. Per germline, CDR1 MNHGY and CDR2 SAAAGT. CDR3 nucleotides: TGTGCCAGCAGCCGTCAACGGGGGGATTCACCCCTCCACTTT. Residues: CASSRQRGDSPLHF.

In this sample, this clone turned up a few times. The rearrangement links TRBV9 to TRBJ2-7, with TRBD2 as a possible D gene (6 bases). The CDR3 consists of 12 residues. With 4 bases removed from V and 3 bases from J, the gap between germline ends came to 8 bases. Germline CDR1 is SGDLS and CDR2 is YYNGEE. The CDR3 nucleotides read TGTGCCAGCAGCCCGGGGGTCTACGAGCAGTACTTC. It is translated as CASSPGVYEQYF.

This clone was seen a few times. V is TRBV9 and J is TRBJ1-3; no reliable D call. With 0 bases removed from V and 3 bases from J, the gap between germline ends came to 7 bases. The CDR3 runs 14 residues. CDR1 is SGDLS and CDR2 is YYNGEE in the germline V gene. The DNA for the CDR3 is TGTGCCAGCAGCGTAGGAAGGAGTGGAAACACCATATATTTT. Protein: CASSVGRSGNTIYF.